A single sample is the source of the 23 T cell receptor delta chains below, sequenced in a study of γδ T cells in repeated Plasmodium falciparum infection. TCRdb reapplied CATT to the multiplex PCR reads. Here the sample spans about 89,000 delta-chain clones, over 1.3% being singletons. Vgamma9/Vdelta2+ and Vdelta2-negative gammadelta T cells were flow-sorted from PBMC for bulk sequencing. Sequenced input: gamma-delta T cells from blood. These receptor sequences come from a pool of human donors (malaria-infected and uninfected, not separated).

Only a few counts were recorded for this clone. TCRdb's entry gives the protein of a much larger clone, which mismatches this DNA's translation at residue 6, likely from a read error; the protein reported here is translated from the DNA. The CDR3 bases are TGTGCTCTTGGGGAACGGCGCGTGACTCCTACTGGGGGATACGATCCCGATAAACTCATCTTT. This codes for CALGERRVTPTGGYDPDKLIF. The chain is built from TRDV1 and TRDJ1, with 13 nucleotides matching TRDD3. No J segment appears in TCRdb, so it was assigned here by matching the sequence to germline. Germline lookup yields CDR1 TSWWSYY and CDR2 QGS. The trim removed 1 base at V and 3 bases at J, leaving 17 bases unmatched. This CDR3 contains 21 residues.

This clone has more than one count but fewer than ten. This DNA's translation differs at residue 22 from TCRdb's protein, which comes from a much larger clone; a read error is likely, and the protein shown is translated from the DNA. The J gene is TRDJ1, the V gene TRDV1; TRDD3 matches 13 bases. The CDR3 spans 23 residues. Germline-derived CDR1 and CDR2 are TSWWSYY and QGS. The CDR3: CALGEQPCTGGYADVLYTDKLTF. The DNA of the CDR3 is TGTGCTCTTGGGGAACAGCCTTGTACTGGGGGATACGCTGATGTGCTGTACACCGATAAACTCACCTTT.

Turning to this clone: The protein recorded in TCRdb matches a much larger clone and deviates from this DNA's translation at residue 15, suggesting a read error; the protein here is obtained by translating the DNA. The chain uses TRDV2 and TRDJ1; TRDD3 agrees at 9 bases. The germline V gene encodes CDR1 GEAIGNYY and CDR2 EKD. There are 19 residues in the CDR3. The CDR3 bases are TGTGCCTGTGACACATACAGCGTACTGGGGGACCGGAGCACCGGTAAACTCATCTTT. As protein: CACDTYSVLGDRSTGKLIF.

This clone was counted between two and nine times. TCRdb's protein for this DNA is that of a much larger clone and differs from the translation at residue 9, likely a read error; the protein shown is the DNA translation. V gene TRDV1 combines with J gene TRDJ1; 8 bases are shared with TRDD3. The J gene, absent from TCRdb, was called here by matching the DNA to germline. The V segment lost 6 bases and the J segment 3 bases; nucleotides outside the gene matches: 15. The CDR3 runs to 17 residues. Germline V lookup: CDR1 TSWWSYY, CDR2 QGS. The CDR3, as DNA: TGTGCTCTTGGCTGGGGGAACACCCCTCAGTACGCCGATAAACTCATCTTT. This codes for CALGWGNTPQYADKLIF.

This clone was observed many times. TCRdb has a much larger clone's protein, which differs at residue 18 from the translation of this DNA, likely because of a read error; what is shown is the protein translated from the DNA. CDR3 DNA: TGTGCTCTTGGGGAAATTGTGTATGGGGGATCGGCGTACACCGATAAACTCACCTTT. It codes for CALGEIVYGGSAYTDKLTF. No call exists for the J gene, whereas the V gene is TRDV1; TRDD3, as called in the table, went unchecked against the DNA. This CDR3 has 19 residues. In germline, CDR1 is TSWWSYY, CDR2 QGS.

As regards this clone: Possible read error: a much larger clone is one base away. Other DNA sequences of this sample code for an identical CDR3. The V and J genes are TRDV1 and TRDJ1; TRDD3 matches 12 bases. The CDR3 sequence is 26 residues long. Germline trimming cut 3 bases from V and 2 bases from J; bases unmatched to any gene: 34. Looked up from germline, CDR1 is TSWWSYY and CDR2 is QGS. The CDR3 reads CALGEPTAPRGPHSCWGIRQTDKLIF. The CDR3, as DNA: TGTGCTCTTGGGGAGCCGACCGCCCCAAGAGGTCCTCACTCCTGCTGGGGGATACGTCAGACCGATAAACTCATCTTT.

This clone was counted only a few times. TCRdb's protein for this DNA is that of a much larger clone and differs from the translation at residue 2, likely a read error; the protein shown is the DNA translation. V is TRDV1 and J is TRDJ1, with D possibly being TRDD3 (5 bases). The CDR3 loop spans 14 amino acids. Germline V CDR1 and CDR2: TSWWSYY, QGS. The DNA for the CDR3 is TGTTCTCTTGGGGAATGGTTTGGCGCCGATAAACTCATCTTT. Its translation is CSLGEWFGADKLIF.

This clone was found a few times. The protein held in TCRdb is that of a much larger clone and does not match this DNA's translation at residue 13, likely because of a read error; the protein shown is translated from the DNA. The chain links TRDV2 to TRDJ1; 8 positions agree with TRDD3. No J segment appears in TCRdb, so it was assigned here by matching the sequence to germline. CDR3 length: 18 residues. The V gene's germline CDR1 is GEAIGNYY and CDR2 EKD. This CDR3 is CACDPASSGDRQTGKLIF. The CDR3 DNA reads TGTGCCTGTGACCCAGCCTCCTCGGGGGATAGGCAGACCGGTAAACTCATCTTT.

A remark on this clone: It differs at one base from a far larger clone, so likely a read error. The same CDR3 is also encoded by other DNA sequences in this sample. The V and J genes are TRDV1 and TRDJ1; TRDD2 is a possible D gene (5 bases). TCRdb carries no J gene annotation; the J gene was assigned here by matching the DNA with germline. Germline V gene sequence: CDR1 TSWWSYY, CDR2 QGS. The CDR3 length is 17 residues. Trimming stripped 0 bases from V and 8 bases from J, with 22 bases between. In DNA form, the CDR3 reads TGTGCTCTTGGGGAACTCCTACGATCGGAACTGCCTAGCAAACTCATCTTT. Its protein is CALGELLRSELPSKLIF.

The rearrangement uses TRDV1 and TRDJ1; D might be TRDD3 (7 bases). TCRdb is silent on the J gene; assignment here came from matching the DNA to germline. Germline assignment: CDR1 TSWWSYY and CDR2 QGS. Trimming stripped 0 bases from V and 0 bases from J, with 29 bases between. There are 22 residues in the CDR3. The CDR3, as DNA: TGTGCTCTTGGGGAACTTCGCTTCCTCACGCAGGGATACCCCTTTTACACCGATAAACTCATCTTT. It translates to CALGELRFLTQGYPFYTDKLIF.

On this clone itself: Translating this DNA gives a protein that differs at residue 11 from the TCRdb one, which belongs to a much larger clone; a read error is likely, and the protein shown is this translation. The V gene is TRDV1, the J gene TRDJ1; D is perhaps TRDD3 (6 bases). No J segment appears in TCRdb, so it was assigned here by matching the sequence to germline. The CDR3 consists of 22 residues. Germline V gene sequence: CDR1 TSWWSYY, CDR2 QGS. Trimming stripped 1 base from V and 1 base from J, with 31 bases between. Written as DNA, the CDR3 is TGTGCTCTTGGGGAACGCGCCAACAGGTCCATCTGGGGCCGATGCTTCACCGATAAACTCATCTTT. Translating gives CALGERANRSIWGRCFTDKLIF.

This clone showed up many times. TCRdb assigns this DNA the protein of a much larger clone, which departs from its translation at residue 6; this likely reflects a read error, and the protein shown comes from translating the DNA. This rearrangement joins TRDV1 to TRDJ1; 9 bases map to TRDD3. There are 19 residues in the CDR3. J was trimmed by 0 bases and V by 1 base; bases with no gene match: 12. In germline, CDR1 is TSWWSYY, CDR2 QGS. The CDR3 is CALGEPAPNWGTYTDKLIF. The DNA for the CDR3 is TGTGCTCTTGGGGAACCAGCTCCTAACTGGGGGACGTACACCGATAAACTCATCTTT.

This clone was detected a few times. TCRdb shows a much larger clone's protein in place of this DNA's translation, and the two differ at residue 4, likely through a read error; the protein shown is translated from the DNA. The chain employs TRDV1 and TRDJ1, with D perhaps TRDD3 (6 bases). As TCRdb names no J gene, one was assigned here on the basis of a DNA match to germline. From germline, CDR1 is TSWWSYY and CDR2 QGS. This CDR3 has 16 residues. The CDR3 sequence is CALRELGHRGSDKLIF. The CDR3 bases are TGTGCTCTTAGGGAACTAGGACACCGGGGGAGCGATAAACTCATCTTT.

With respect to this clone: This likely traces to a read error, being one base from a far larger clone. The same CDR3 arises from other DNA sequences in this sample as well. The CDR3 loop reads CAFERAYHTDKLIF. In DNA, the CDR3 is TGTGCCTTTGAGCGAGCGTACCACACCGATAAACTCATCTTT. The V call is TRDV3, the J call TRDJ1; D unclear. The germline CDR1 and CDR2 sequences are TVYSNPD and GDNSRS (reference sequence). V lost 2 bases, J lost 0 bases, and 13 bases lay in between. CDR3 length: 14 residues.

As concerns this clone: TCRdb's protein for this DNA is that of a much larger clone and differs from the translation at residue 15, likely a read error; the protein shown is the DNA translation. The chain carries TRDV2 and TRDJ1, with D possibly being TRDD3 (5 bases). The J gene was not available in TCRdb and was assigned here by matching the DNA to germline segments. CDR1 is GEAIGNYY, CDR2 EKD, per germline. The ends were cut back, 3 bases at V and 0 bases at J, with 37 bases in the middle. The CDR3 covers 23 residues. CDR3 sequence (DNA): TGTGCCTGTGACGCTTTGGAGCCCCTTACCAACCGTCGGGGAGGTGGGAACACCGATAAACTCATCTTT. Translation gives CACDALEPLTNRRGGGNTDKLIF.

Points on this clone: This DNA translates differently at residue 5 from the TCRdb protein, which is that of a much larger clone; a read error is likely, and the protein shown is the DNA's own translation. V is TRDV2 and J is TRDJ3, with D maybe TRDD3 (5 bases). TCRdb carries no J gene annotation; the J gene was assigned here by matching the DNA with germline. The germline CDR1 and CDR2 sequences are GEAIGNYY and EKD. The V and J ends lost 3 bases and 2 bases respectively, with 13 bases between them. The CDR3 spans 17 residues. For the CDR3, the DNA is TGTGCCTGTGACGCCGCGGGGGCCCCCTGGGACACCCGACAGATGTTTTTC. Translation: CACDAAGAPWDTRQMFF.

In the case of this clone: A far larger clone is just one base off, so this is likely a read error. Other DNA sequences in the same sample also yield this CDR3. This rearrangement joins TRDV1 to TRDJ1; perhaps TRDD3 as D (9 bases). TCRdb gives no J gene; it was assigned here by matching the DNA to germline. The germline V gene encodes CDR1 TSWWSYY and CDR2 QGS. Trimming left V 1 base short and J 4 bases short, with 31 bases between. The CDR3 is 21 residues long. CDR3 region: CALGEPASYVVLGDTLDKLIF. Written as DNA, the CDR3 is TGTGCTCTTGGGGAACCGGCTTCCTACGTTGTGCTAGGGGATACGCTCGATAAACTCATCTTT.

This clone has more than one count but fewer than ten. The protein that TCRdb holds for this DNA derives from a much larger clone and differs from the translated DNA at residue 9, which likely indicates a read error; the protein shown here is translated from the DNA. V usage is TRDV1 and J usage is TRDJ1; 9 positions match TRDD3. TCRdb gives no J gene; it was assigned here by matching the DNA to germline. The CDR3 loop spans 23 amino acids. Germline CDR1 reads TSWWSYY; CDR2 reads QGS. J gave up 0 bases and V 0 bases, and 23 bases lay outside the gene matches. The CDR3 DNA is TGTGCTCTTGGGGAACTAGGGCCCACCCTACGGTATTGGGGGATAACGGACACCGATAAACTCATCTTT. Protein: CALGELGPTLRYWGITDTDKLIF.

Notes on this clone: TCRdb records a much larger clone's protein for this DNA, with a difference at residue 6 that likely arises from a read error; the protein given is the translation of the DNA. The CDR3 loop is CACDPASMGDTRTDKLIF. The CDR3 DNA sequence: TGTGCCTGTGATCCCGCTTCGATGGGGGATACGCGCACCGATAAACTCATCTTT. The chain combines TRDV2 with TRDJ1; 11 bases line up with TRDD3. TCRdb lists no J gene, so it was determined here by aligning the DNA to germline. Germline V gives CDR1 GEAIGNYY, CDR2 EKD. After removal of 4 bases from V and 1 base from J, the junction contained 13 bases not matched to a gene. This CDR3 spans 18 amino acids.

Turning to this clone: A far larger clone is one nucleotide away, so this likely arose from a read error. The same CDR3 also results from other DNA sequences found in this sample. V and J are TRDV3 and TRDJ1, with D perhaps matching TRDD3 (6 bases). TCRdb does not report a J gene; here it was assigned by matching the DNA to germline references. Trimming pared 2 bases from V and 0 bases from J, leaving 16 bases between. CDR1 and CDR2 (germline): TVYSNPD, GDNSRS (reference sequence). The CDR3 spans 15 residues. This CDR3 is CAFSFLGLYTDKLIF. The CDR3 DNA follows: TGTGCCTTTTCGTTCCTGGGGTTGTACACCGATAAACTCATCTTT. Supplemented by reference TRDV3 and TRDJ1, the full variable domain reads CDKVTQSSPDQTVASGSEVVLLCTYDTVYSNPDLFWYRIRPDYSFQFVFYGDNSRSEGADFTQGRFSVKHILTQKAFHLVISPVRTEDSATYYCAFSFLGLYTDKLIFGKGTRVTVEP.

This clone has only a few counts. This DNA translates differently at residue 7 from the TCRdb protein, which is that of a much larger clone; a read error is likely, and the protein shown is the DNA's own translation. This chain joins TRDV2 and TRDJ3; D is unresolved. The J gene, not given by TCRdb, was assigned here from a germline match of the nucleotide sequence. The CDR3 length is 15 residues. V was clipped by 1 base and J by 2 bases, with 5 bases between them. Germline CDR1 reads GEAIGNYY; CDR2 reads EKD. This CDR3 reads CACDTSAWDTRQMFF. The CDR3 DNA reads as TGTGCCTGTGACACGTCTGCCTGGGACACCCGACAGATGTTTTTC.

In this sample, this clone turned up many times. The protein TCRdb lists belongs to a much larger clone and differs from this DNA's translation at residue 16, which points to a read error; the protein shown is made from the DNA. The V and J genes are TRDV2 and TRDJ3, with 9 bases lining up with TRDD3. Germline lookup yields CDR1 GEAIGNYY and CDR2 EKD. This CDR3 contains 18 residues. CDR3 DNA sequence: TGTGCCTGTGACACCGGGGGATACTCGTCCTGGGACACCCGACAGGTGTTTTTC. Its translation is CACDTGGYSSWDTRQVFF.

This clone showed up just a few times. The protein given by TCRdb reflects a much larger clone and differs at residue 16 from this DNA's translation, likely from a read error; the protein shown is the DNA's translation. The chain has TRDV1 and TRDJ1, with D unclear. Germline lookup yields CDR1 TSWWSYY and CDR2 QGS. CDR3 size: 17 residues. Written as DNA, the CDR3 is TGTGCTCTTGAGAGTCTACCTGCCTGTACCGGCACCGATAAACTCACCTTT. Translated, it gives CALESLPACTGTDKLTF.